The 25 T cell receptor beta chains in this list originate from one sample, sequenced in a study of T cell changes during pregnancy in multiple sclerosis (dated by TCRdb to about 2019). Receptor libraries were prepared by the immunoSEQ multiplex PCR assay. TCRdb stores this immuneACCESS table with in-frame sequences only. Part of the clones is absent; in the studies checked, under half of the shortfall reflects unresolved V genes, and no reason is known for the rest. The sample includes around 110,000 clones, with about 90% observed a single time. The biggest ten clones account for 1.5% of the sample. The specimen was peripheral blood, collected in the third trimester of pregnancy. These receptors originate from a female donor with multiple sclerosis, enrolled in a pregnancy study.

V is TRBV30 and J is TRBJ1-1, with unresolved D. The germline V and J ends were trimmed by 0 bases and 0 bases, with 5 bases remaining between them. Per the germline V gene, CDR1 is GTSNPN and CDR2 is SVGIG (reference sequence). This CDR3 has 13 residues. Here the CDR3 reads CAWSVGLNTEAFF. The DNA of the CDR3 is TGTGCCTGGAGTGTGGGCTTGAACACTGAAGCTTTCTTT.

The CDR3 here is CSGGEGPYNEQFF. In DNA, the CDR3 is TGCAGCGGCGGGGAGGGCCCCTACAATGAGCAGTTCTTC. The chain couples TRBV29-1 to TRBJ2-1, with 7 bases matching TRBD2. The V gene end was trimmed by 7 bases and the J gene end by 2 bases; junction bases not matched to a gene: 5. This CDR3 spans 13 amino acids. CDR1 is SQVTM, CDR2 ANQGSEA, per germline.

In its sample, this clone was seen once. The chain employs TRBV28 and TRBJ1-3; D possibly corresponds to TRBD1 (5 bases). This CDR3 spans 17 amino acids. The V end lost 4 bases, the J end lost 3 bases, and 19 bases lay between the germline ends. Germline assignment: CDR1 MDHEN and CDR2 SYDVKM. CDR3 region: CASSSVIGATSGNTIYF. CDR3 bases: TGTGCCAGCAGTTCAGTTATAGGGGCCACCAGTGGAAACACCATATATTTT. The variable domain in full, with the rest retrieved from reference TRBV28 and TRBJ1-3, is DVKVTQSSRYLVKRTGEKVFLECVQDMDHENMFWYRQDPGLGLRLIYFSYDVKMKEKGDIPEGYSVSREKKERFSLILESASTNQTSMYLCASSSVIGATSGNTIYFGEGSWLTVV.

The rearrangement joins TRBV9 to TRBJ2-2, with TRBD2 matching 15 bases. V shed 5 bases and J 2 bases; nucleotides not matched to a gene: 7. Germline CDR1 and CDR2: SGDLS and YYNGEE. The length of the CDR3 is 18 residues. CDR3: CASSPKGLAGGNTGELFF. DNA of the CDR3: TGTGCCAGCAGTCCTAAGGGACTAGCGGGAGGAAACACCGGGGAGCTGTTTTTT. Together with reference TRBV9 and TRBJ2-2, the CDR3 gives the full variable domain: DSGVTQTPKHLITATGQRVTLRCSPRSGDLSVYWYQQSLDQGLQFLIQYYNGEERAKGNILERFSAQQFPDLHSELNLSSLELGDSALYFCASSPKGLAGGNTGELFFGEGSRLTVL.

V gene TRBV9 combines with J gene TRBJ2-2, with 8 bases lining up with TRBD1. From germline, CDR1 is SGDLS and CDR2 YYNGEE. This CDR3 comprises 16 residues. Unmatched junction bases numbered 5, after V lost 1 base and J lost 3 bases. As DNA, the CDR3 is TGTGCCAGCAGCGTACTCTCCAGGGGGCACACCGGGGAGCTGTTTTTT. Its translation: CASSVLSRGHTGELFF.

The rearrangement uses TRBV2 and TRBJ1-1, with D uncertain. V was cut by 3 bases and J by 2 bases, with 10 bases left in between. Germline CDR1 and CDR2: SNHLY and FYNNEI. This CDR3 is built from 14 residues. CDR3 region: CASSDSRLNTEAFF. DNA of the CDR3: TGTGCCAGCAGTGATTCCCGGTTAAACACTGAAGCTTTCTTT. Combining the CDR3 with reference TRBV2 and TRBJ1-1 gives the whole variable domain EPEVTQTPSHQVTQMGQEVILRCVPISNHLYFYWYRQILGQKVEFLVSFYNNEISEKSEIFDDQFSVERPDGSNFTLKIRSTKLEDSAMYFCASSDSRLNTEAFFGQGTRLTVV.

The genes are TRBV25-1 and TRBJ1-4; 9 bases agree with TRBD1. The germline V gene encodes CDR1 MGHDK and CDR2 SYGVNS. The CDR3 runs 18 residues. The V and J ends lost 5 bases and 7 bases, in that order; junction bases with no gene match: 17. The CDR3 loop reads CASSMGQGRGANSEKLFF. CDR3 coding DNA: TGTGCCAGCAGTATGGGACAGGGACGGGGGGCAAATAGTGAAAAACTGTTTTTT.

The V gene is TRBV5-6, the J gene TRBJ2-5; TRBD2 matches 8 bases. CDR1 and CDR2 from the germline V gene are SGHDT and YYEEEE. CDR3 length: 15 amino acids. The trim removed 1 base at V and 6 bases at J, leaving 8 bases unmatched. CDR3 amino acids: CASSLPGLGTQTQYF. The DNA of the CDR3 is TGTGCCAGCAGCTTGCCGGGACTAGGCACGCAGACCCAGTACTTC.

The rearrangement joins TRBV20-1 to TRBJ1-2, with D unclear. Trimming took off 0 bases at V and 6 bases at J, with 5 bases between the two ends. This CDR3 has 11 residues. Germline CDR1 and CDR2: DFQATT and SNEGSKA (reference sequence). CDR3 sequence reads: CSAREAHGYTF. The CDR3 region has the DNA TGCAGTGCTAGAGAAGCCCATGGCTACACCTTC.

V and J are TRBV18 and TRBJ2-1; 9 positions agree with TRBD1. CDR3 length: 16 amino acids. V lost 6 bases and J lost 6; bases outside the gene matches: 12. Germline CDR1 KGHSH, CDR2 LQKENI. This CDR3 is CASSPRDRVTRNEQFF. CDR3 nucleotide sequence: TGTGCCAGCTCGCCCCGGGACAGGGTAACTCGCAATGAGCAGTTCTTC. The full variable domain, completed using reference TRBV18 and TRBJ2-1, is NAGVMQNPRHLVRRRGQEARLRCSPMKGHSHVYWYRQLPEEGLKFMVYLQKENIIDESGMPKERFSAEFPKEGPSILRIQQVVRGDSAAYFCASSPRDRVTRNEQFFGPGTRLTVL.

The chain joins TRBV18 to TRBJ2-5; TRBD2 matches 11 bases. Germline V gene data show CDR1 as KGHSH and CDR2 as LQKENI. J gave up 5 bases and V 1 base, and 6 bases lay outside the gene matches. The CDR3 covers 16 residues. CDR3 amino acids: CASSPLAGGPRETQYF. The CDR3 coding sequence is TGTGCCAGCTCACCACTAGCGGGAGGGCCCAGGGAGACCCAGTACTTC.

Only one count was recorded for this clone. This rearrangement joins TRBV7-6 to TRBJ2-2, with unresolved D. CDR1 and CDR2 from the germline V gene are SGHVS and FNYEAQ. The ends were cut back, 0 bases at V and 6 bases at J, with 5 bases in the middle. This CDR3 is built from 13 residues. The CDR3 here is CASSLAYPGELFF. CDR3 bases: TGTGCCAGCAGCTTAGCCTACCCCGGGGAGCTGTTTTTT.

This clone was observed at least ten times. CDR3: CASRVGSINSYEQYF. CDR3 bases: TGTGCCAGCAGGGTCGGGTCAATCAACTCCTACGAGCAGTACTTC. V and J are TRBV2 and TRBJ2-7; D is uncertain. This CDR3 spans 15 amino acids. CDR1 is SNHLY and CDR2 is FYNNEI in the germline V gene. The V end lost 6 bases, the J end lost 0 bases, and 15 bases lay between the germline ends.

The chain employs TRBV10-1 and TRBJ1-1; 7 nucleotides align to TRBD1. The CDR3 extends over 16 amino acids. Losses at the gene ends were 4 bases for V and 1 base for J; bases not matched to a gene: 9. CDR1 and CDR2 from the germline V gene are WNHNN and SYGVQD (reference sequence). CDR3 amino acids: CASSGAQGRRNTEAFF. For the CDR3, the DNA is TGCGCCAGCAGTGGCGCACAGGGGCGACGGAACACTGAAGCTTTCTTT.

V and J are TRBV5-1 and TRBJ2-7, with 9 bases that match TRBD1. The CDR3 loop spans 13 amino acids. Trimming removed 0 bases from V and 11 bases from J; junction bases left unmatched: 6. Germline V gene data show CDR1 as SGHRS and CDR2 as YFSETQ. CDR3 sequence (DNA): TGCGCCAGCAGCTTGGCGACAGGGGGACTCAAGTACTTC. Amino acids: CASSLATGGLKYF. Variable domain in full (rest from reference TRBV5-1 and TRBJ2-7): KAGVTQTPRYLIKTRGQQVTLSCSPISGHRSVSWYQQTPGQGLQFLFEYFSETQRNKGNFPGRFSGRQFSNSRSEMNVSTLELGDSALYLCASSLATGGLKYFGPGTRLTVT.

V gene TRBV7-2 combines with J gene TRBJ2-1; D is possibly TRBD1 (5 bases). CDR3 length equals 17 residues. Germline values: CDR1 SGHTA, CDR2 FQGNSA. Deletions cut 3 bases from V and 0 bases from J, with 15 bases between. CDR3 bases: TGTGCCAGCAGCTTGGCCAAGGGGAAGGCCTCCTACAATGAGCAGTTCTTC. It specifies CASSLAKGKASYNEQFF. Drawing the rest from reference TRBV7-2 and TRBJ2-1, the complete variable domain is GAGVSQSPSNKVTEKGKDVELRCDPISGHTALYWYRQSLGQGLEFLIYFQGNSAPDKSGLPSDRFSAERTGGSVSTLTIQRTQQEDSAVYLCASSLAKGKASYNEQFFGPGTRLTVL.

This clone has only one observation. CDR3 in DNA: TGTGCCAGCATGATGGACAGGGTACAAGAGACCCAGTACTTC. It specifies CASMMDRVQETQYF. The chain has TRBV6-1 and TRBJ2-5; 8 nucleotides align to TRBD1. Germline values: CDR1 MNHNS, CDR2 SASEGT. The V segment lost 7 bases and the J segment 2 bases; nucleotides outside the gene matches: 6. This CDR3 comprises 14 residues.

The genes are TRBV19 and TRBJ2-6; D is unresolved. Trimming stripped 4 bases from V and 2 bases from J, with 12 bases between. The germline V gene encodes CDR1 LNHDA and CDR2 SQIVND (reference sequence). CDR3 length: 16 amino acids. The CDR3 loop reads CASSNPLAAGANVLTF. CDR3 DNA: TGTGCCAGTAGTAACCCTTTGGCGGCTGGGGCCAACGTCCTGACTTTC.

The rearrangement uses TRBV9 and TRBJ2-7; 7 bases match TRBD2. The V and J ends lost 0 bases and 2 bases, in that order; junction bases with no gene match: 8. Looked up from germline, CDR1 is SGDLS and CDR2 is YYNGEE. CDR3 length equals 16 residues. Written as DNA, the CDR3 is TGTGCCAGCAGCGTAGGCCGAGCGGGGACCCCCTACGAGCAGTACTTC. Residues: CASSVGRAGTPYEQYF.

This clone was picked up one time. V is TRBV4-2 and J is TRBJ1-6; TRBD1 matches 7 bases. Germline CDR1 and CDR2: LGHNA and YNFKEQ. CDR3 length equals 15 residues. J gave up 10 bases and V 1 base, and 7 bases lay outside the gene matches. CDR3: CASSQAQGDGSPLHF. The CDR3 DNA is TGTGCCAGCAGCCAAGCGCAGGGGGACGGGTCACCCCTCCACTTT.

The V and J genes are TRBV21-1 and TRBJ2-2; TRBD2, the D gene given by the table, was not confirmed from the DNA. TRBV21-1 is given as a pseudogene. The CDR3 length is 14 residues. CDR3 sequence (DNA): TGTGCCAGCAGCAAAAGGGGGGGGGCCGGGGAGCTGTTTTTT. Translation gives CASSKRGGAGELFF.

This clone was detected a few times. The chain combines TRBV2 with TRBJ2-7, with a tentative D call TRBD1 (6 bases). V lost 10 bases, J lost 3 bases, and 10 bases lay in between. The CDR3 covers 11 residues. CDR1 is SNHLY and CDR2 is FYNNEI in the germline V gene. The CDR3 DNA is TGTGCCATTAACAGGGACTACGAGCAGTACTTC. It translates to CAINRDYEQYF.

The V and J genes are TRBV5-6 and TRBJ2-5, with 7 bases that match TRBD2. V gave up 4 bases and J gave up 0 bases; unmatched junction bases: 6. The CDR3 loop spans 15 amino acids. Per the germline V gene, CDR1 is SGHDT and CDR2 is YYEEEE. This chain's CDR3 is CASSHKAGHQETQYF. The DNA for the CDR3 is TGTGCCAGCAGCCATAAAGCGGGACACCAAGAGACCCAGTACTTC.

The chain employs TRBV7-9 and TRBJ2-1, with TRBD2 identical over 8 bases. Trimming removed 5 bases from V and 2 bases from J; junction bases left unmatched: 5. Looked up from germline, CDR1 is SEHNR and CDR2 is FQNEAQ (reference sequence). This CDR3 has 15 residues. CDR3: CASSERGGAYNEQFF. The DNA for the CDR3 is TGTGCCAGCAGCGAACGGGGGGGGGCCTACAATGAGCAGTTCTTC.

The gene calls are TRBV7-3 and TRBJ2-2; D perhaps matches TRBD1 (5 bases). V lost 5 bases to trimming and J lost 7 bases, with 14 bases between them. The CDR3 spans 14 residues. Germline V gives CDR1 SGHTA, CDR2 FQGTGA. Here the CDR3 reads CASSRGRDGGELFF. As DNA, the CDR3 is TGTGCCAGCAGCAGGGGCCGTGATGGCGGGGAGCTGTTTTTT.